The following is a T cell receptor (beta chain) sequence with its context. The antigen is not known. The record originates from a study of shared clonotypes between healthy human individuals. Study overall: Each donor had three CD4 naive, three CD4 memory, two CD8 naive and one CD8 memory plate. Study-wide findings and caveats: Blood was the sole source, and tissue repertoires probably differ. Shared across several donors were roughly 5% of the naive CD4 clonotypes.

The repertoire was sequenced with immunoSEQ multiplex PCR; TCRdb's copy has only in-frame clones and lacks some. Among some 2.4 million clones listed, 93% were seen once. This CDR3 region has 15 residues. Between the trimmed V and J ends, which lost 8 bases and 4 bases, there was a span of 17 bases. Germline V gene lookup returns CDR1 MNHEY and CDR2 SVGAGI. It was into CD45RA+ naive and CD45RA-negative memory subsets that the CD4+ cells were split. This TCR was recovered from a man between 18 and 35 years old in good health. Some clones in this sample may be carry-over from other donors' samples. Sequencing was performed on naive CD4+ T cells from PBMCs. Subset here: CD45RA+ positively selected. The gene calls are TRBV6-5 and TRBJ1-4; D unclear. The CDR3 reads CASRKSGGGNEKLFF. The CDR3 bases are TGTGCCAGCCGAAAATCGGGAGGAGGTAATGAAAAACTGTTTTTT.